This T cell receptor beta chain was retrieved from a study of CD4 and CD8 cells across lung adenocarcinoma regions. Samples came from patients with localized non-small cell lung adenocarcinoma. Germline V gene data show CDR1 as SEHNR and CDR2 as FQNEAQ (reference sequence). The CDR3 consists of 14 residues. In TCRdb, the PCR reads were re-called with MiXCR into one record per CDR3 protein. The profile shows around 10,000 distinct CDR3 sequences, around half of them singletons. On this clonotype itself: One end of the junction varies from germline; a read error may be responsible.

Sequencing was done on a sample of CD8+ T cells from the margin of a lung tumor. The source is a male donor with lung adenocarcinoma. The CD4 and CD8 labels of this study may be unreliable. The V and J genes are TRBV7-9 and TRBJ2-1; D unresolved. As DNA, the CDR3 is TGTGCCAACAGCTCGACCGTTTCCTACAATGAGCAGTTTTTT. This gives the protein CANSSTVSYNEQFF.